The 16 T cell receptor beta chains listed next were all sequenced from one sample in a study of cytomegalovirus exposure and HLA in healthy donors. PCR primers comprised 60 Vbeta and 13 Jbeta primers. Only in-frame clones appear in the TCRdb table, and some are missing; sequencing was by immunoSEQ multiplex PCR. The sample holds approximately 180,000 clones; about 83% are singletons and the top ten take about 4.9%. Input material: PBMCs. These TCRs come from a girl aged 5-17 years in good health and CMV-seropositive.

With regard to this clone: Other DNA sequences in the sample encode the same CDR3. V and J are TRBV27 and TRBJ1-1; D may be TRBD1 (5 bases). V shed 2 bases and J shed 4 bases, with 8 bases lying between them. The CDR3 totals 13 residues. Germline V gives CDR1 MNHEY, CDR2 SMNVEV (reference sequence). CDR3 loop: CASSLRGSTEAFF. In DNA, the CDR3 is TGTGCCAGCAGTTTACGGGGGAGCACTGAAGCTTTCTTT.

The chain combines TRBV4-2 with TRBJ2-1, with TRBD2 matching over 12 bases. CDR3 size: 19 residues. Germline trimming cut 0 bases from V and 4 bases from J; bases unmatched to any gene: 10. CDR1 and CDR2 from the germline V gene are LGHNA and YNFKEQ. The CDR3 protein is CASSQDLRLAGGLYNEQFF. CDR3 coding DNA: TGTGCCAGCAGCCAAGATCTCAGGCTAGCGGGGGGGCTGTACAATGAGCAGTTCTTC.

The chain links TRBV6-6 to TRBJ2-3, with 10 positions matching TRBD2. This CDR3 is built from 15 residues. The J segment lost 6 bases and the V segment lost 0 bases, leaving 3 bases of the junction unmatched. Germline V gene data show CDR1 as MNHNY and CDR2 as SVGAGI (reference sequence). The CDR3 nucleotides read TGTGCCAGCAGTTACTCTAGCGGGGGGATGGATACGCAGTATTTT. The encoded protein is CASSYSSGGMDTQYF.

J is TRBJ2-2 and V is TRBV5-6; 8 bases fit TRBD2. The CDR3 has 15 residues. V lost 4 bases, J lost 2 bases, and 4 bases stayed unmatched. Germline CDR1 SGHDT, CDR2 YYEEEE. The CDR3, as DNA: TGTGCCAGCAGCGCCGGGGGGGGAAACACCGGGGAGCTGTTTTTT. It is translated as CASSAGGGNTGELFF.

The chain couples TRBV6-5 to TRBJ1-2; TRBD1 matches 10 bases. Looked up from germline, CDR1 is MNHEY and CDR2 is SVGAGI. This CDR3 spans 13 amino acids. V was pared by 5 bases and J by 8 bases, with 5 bases of the junction left unmatched. CDR3 amino acids: CASSERDRGGYTF. The CDR3 DNA sequence: TGTGCCAGCAGTGAGCGGGACAGGGGAGGCTACACCTTC.

The CDR3 region is CASRKPGRRDRETEAFF. The CDR3 DNA follows: TGTGCCAGCAGGAAACCTGGCCGCCGGGACAGGGAAACTGAAGCTTTCTTT. V gene TRBV2 combines with J gene TRBJ1-1, with 9 nucleotides matching TRBD1. Unmatched junction bases numbered 16, after V lost 6 bases and J lost 5 bases. This CDR3 has 17 residues. CDR1 is SNHLY, CDR2 FYNNEI, per germline.

The CDR3 sequence: CASSLGGYLLTGELFF. CDR3 nucleotide sequence: TGTGCCAGCAGCTTAGGGGGCTACCTCTTAACCGGGGAGCTGTTTTTT. The chain combines TRBV7-9 with TRBJ2-2, with D possibly matching TRBD1 (5 bases). Germline CDR1 reads SEHNR; CDR2 reads FQNEAQ (reference sequence). The V end lost 1 base, the J end lost 5 bases, and 14 bases lay between the germline ends. The CDR3 has 16 amino acids.

The chain has TRBV6-6 and TRBJ2-7; TRBD1 matches at 11 bases. The CDR3 is made up of 16 amino acids. Per the germline V gene, CDR1 is MNHNY and CDR2 is SVGAGI (reference sequence). The junction had 8 bases not matched to a gene; V was cut back by 0 bases and J by 7 bases. CDR3: CASSYSGQGAWKEQYF. The CDR3 DNA reads TGTGCCAGCAGTTACTCCGGACAGGGGGCATGGAAGGAGCAGTACTTC.

The genes are TRBV19 and TRBJ1-6, with TRBD1 matching 10 bases. V dropped 0 bases and J dropped 10; count of bases not matched to a gene: 3. The V gene's germline CDR1 is LNHDA and CDR2 SQIVND (reference sequence). The CDR3 contains 15 residues. CDR3 in DNA: TGTGCCAGTAGTATAGAGGGGACAGGGGACTCACCCCTCCACTTT. This gives the protein CASSIEGTGDSPLHF.

The gene calls are TRBV5-1 and TRBJ2-7, with 7 bases fitting TRBD2. Trimming took 4 bases from V and 2 from J; bases not matched to a gene: 6. The CDR3 loop spans 14 amino acids. Germline V gives CDR1 SGHRS, CDR2 YFSETQ. The CDR3 coding sequence is TGCGCCAGCAGCCTGGAGCGGGGACCCTACGAGCAGTACTTC. This encodes CASSLERGPYEQYF.

V and J are TRBV5-1 and TRBJ1-1; D call uncertain. V shed 0 bases and J shed 0 bases, with 6 bases lying between them. This CDR3 is 14 amino acids long. CDR1 SGHRS and CDR2 YFSETQ come from the germline V gene. The CDR3 reads CASSLVAVNTEAFF. In nucleotides, the CDR3 is TGCGCCAGCAGCTTGGTGGCGGTGAACACTGAAGCTTTCTTT.

This chain uses TRBV18 with TRBJ2-4; 10 bases are shared with TRBD1. V lost 6 bases, J lost 6 bases, and 14 bases stayed unmatched. The germline gives CDR1 KGHSH, CDR2 LQKENI. This CDR3 spans 17 amino acids. The CDR3 DNA is TGTGCCAGCTCTGTAGGGACAGGGGCGACGGGGGGAAACATTCAGTACTTC. Translated: CASSVGTGATGGNIQYF.

The chain joins TRBV19 to TRBJ1-1; 7 bases map to TRBD1. This CDR3 is 14 amino acids long. Germline-derived CDR1 and CDR2 are LNHDA and SQIVND (reference sequence). Trimming took 7 bases from V and 5 from J; bases not matched to a gene: 10. DNA of the CDR3: TGTGCCAGTACCATGGGGGACAGACGGACTGAAGCTTTCTTT. Amino acid sequence: CASTMGDRRTEAFF.

The chain recombines TRBV10-3 with TRBJ1-1; 10 bases fit TRBD1. Trimming cost V 10 bases and J 6 bases; bases outside gene matches: 8. CDR3 size: 13 residues. CDR1 is ENHRY, CDR2 SYGVKD, per germline. CDR3 in amino acids: CATSPGQGSEAFF. In DNA form, the CDR3 reads TGTGCCACCTCGCCGGGACAGGGGTCTGAAGCTTTCTTT.

On this clone: One end of the junction is discordant with germline, which a read error may explain. The chain recombines TRBV7-7 with TRBJ2-5; 8 bases map to TRBD2. Per germline, CDR1 SSHAT and CDR2 FNYEAQ (reference sequence). CDR3 length: 16 residues. The CDR3 DNA reads TGTGCTAGCAGTCCTACACTAGCGGAATACCAAGAGACCCAGTACTTC. The encoded protein is CASSPTLAEYQETQYF. Combining the CDR3 with reference TRBV7-7 and TRBJ2-5 gives the whole variable domain GAGVSQSPRYKVTKRGQDVTLRCDPISSHATLYWYQQALGQGPEFLTYFNYEAQPDKSGLPSDRFSAERPEGSISTLTIQRTEQRDSAMYRCASSPTLAEYQETQYFGPGTRLLVL.

The rearrangement uses TRBV4-1 and TRBJ2-3; tentative D call: TRBD1 (5 bases). V was clipped by 3 bases and J by 0 bases, with 13 bases between them. Germline CDR1 is MGHRA and CDR2 is YSYEKL. The CDR3 spans 16 residues. The CDR3 region is CASSQPSGASTDTQYF. CDR3 DNA: TGCGCCAGCAGCCAGCCCTCTGGGGCGAGCACAGATACGCAGTATTTT.